These 10 T cell receptor beta chains share one sample of origin, sequenced in a study of blood T cell repertoires in COVID-19. Generated by immunoSEQ multiplex PCR, the TCRdb table keeps only in-frame clones and is missing some. The sample has 200,000 to 250,000 clones, about 87% seen once. The sequenced sample consisted of PBMCs or T cells enriched from blood (not recorded which). All receptors come from a man aged 30 to 45 who had recovered from COVID-19.

The rearrangement uses TRBV6-1 and TRBJ2-5; TRBD1 aligns across 7 bases. In germline, CDR1 is MNHNS, CDR2 SASEGT. This CDR3 is built from 16 residues. V lost 4 bases, J lost 2 bases, and 10 bases stayed unmatched. CDR3 region: CASSADVTGRQETQYF. The CDR3 region has the DNA TGTGCCAGCAGTGCGGACGTGACAGGGCGGCAAGAGACCCAGTACTTC.

The V gene is TRBV28, the J gene TRBJ2-5; TRBD1 aligns across 10 bases. The CDR3 spans 15 residues. Germline loops: CDR1 MDHEN, CDR2 SYDVKM. With 3 bases clipped from V and 4 bases from J, the junction kept 5 bases outside the gene matches. CDR3 bases: TGTGCCAGCAGTTTTCGGGACAGGGGTCGAGAGACCCAGTACTTC. Its protein is CASSFRDRGRETQYF.

There are many counts of this clone. V is TRBV5-5 and J is TRBJ1-6; TRBD1 is a possible D gene (6 bases). V shed 0 bases and J shed 5 bases, with 9 bases lying between them. The germline gives CDR1 SGHKS, CDR2 YYEKEE (reference sequence). The CDR3 is 15 amino acids. CDR3 sequence: CASSLGDTDNSPLHF. The CDR3 nucleotides read TGTGCCAGCAGCTTGGGGGACACCGATAATTCACCCCTCCACTTT.

This clone was seen once. CDR3: CASTNPGGTDTQYF. DNA of the CDR3: TGTGCCAGCACCAACCCCGGGGGCACAGATACGCAGTATTTT. The J gene is TRBJ2-3, the V gene TRBV28; the D gene is possibly TRBD2 (5 bases). Germline V lookup: CDR1 MDHEN, CDR2 SYDVKM. The CDR3 length is 14 residues. V gave up 7 bases and J gave up 1 base, with 12 bases separating them.

This chain links TRBV7-9 with TRBJ1-2; no firm D call. CDR1 and CDR2 from the germline V gene are SEHNR and FQNEAQ (reference sequence). The V and J ends lost 4 bases and 6 bases respectively, with 12 bases between them. The CDR3 length is 13 residues. In DNA form, the CDR3 reads TGTGCCAGCAGCTCGGACTTGGACCATGGCTACACCTTC. Translating gives CASSSDLDHGYTF.

This clone was seen a single time. The chain couples TRBV19 to TRBJ2-1; 10 bases agree with TRBD2. Germline CDR1 and CDR2: LNHDA and SQIVND (reference sequence). The CDR3 runs 17 residues. V lost 5 bases, J lost 0 bases, and 7 bases stayed unmatched. CDR3 nucleotides: TGTGCCAGTAGTCGGCTAGCGGGAGAGAGCTCCTACAATGAGCAGTTCTTC. This sequence encodes CASSRLAGESSYNEQFF.

J is TRBJ2-3 and V is TRBV5-4, with 8 bases aligning to TRBD2. CDR1 and CDR2 (germline): SGHNT, YYREEE (reference sequence). V dropped 7 bases and J dropped 4; count of bases not matched to a gene: 14. The CDR3 has 16 amino acids. This chain's CDR3 is CASGGRAGEGADTQYF. DNA of the CDR3: TGTGCCAGCGGGGGGAGAGCGGGAGAGGGAGCAGATACGCAGTATTTT.

The rearrangement links TRBV5-1 to TRBJ1-1; D gene ambiguous. The CDR3 length is 13 residues. Germline V gene data show CDR1 as SGHRS and CDR2 as YFSETQ. The V end was cut by 4 bases, the J end by 12 bases, with 19 bases between. Written as DNA, the CDR3 is TGCGCCAGCAGCACTAGGACTGGGGTGAGATCTTTCTTT. This gives the protein CASSTRTGVRSFF. Full variable domain (rest looked up from reference TRBV5-1 and TRBJ1-1): KAGVTQTPRYLIKTRGQQVTLSCSPISGHRSVSWYQQTPGQGLQFLFEYFSETQRNKGNFPGRFSGRQFSNSRSEMNVSTLELGDSALYLCASSTRTGVRSFFGQGTRLTVV.

This chain links TRBV6-2 or TRBV6-3 with TRBJ1-2, with TRBD1 as a possible D gene (6 bases). Germline CDR1 MNHEY, CDR2 SVGEGT. There are 21 residues in the CDR3. Trimming shortened V by 3 bases and J by 5 bases, and 34 bases separated the two germline ends. This chain's CDR3 is CASSYFSRVSENFGQPYGYTF. For the CDR3, the DNA is TGTGCCAGCAGTTATTTCTCTCGAGTTTCGGAGAATTTTGGACAGCCGTATGGCTACACCTTC.

The CDR3, as DNA: TGTGCCAGCAGCGTAGTAGGCGGCGGGGAGCTGTTTTTT. This gives the protein CASSVVGGGELFF. This chain joins TRBV9 and TRBJ2-2; D not certain. Trimming stripped 0 bases from V and 7 bases from J, with 7 bases between. Germline-derived CDR1 and CDR2 are SGDLS and YYNGEE. The CDR3 has 13 amino acids.